The rows below give T cell receptor beta chains drawn from one sample of a study of T cell responses to AZD1222 COVID-19 vaccine. The repertoire was sequenced with immunoSEQ multiplex PCR; TCRdb's copy has only in-frame clones and lacks some. The table includes some 99,000 clones, about 91% detected once. Sequenced here: peripheral blood, sampled on day 0 of AZD1222 vaccination. The receptors here all came from an adult in good health. The CDR3 runs from the conserved cysteine through the conserved F or W. Each record gives: J gene, CDR3 length, clone size, V gene, D gene, CDR3 DNA, CDR3 protein. D genes are given only for firm matches. Clone size is stated in some rows and not others, as once, few, many or a class when expanded.

J: TRBJ1-1; length: 14; size: .; V: TRBV28; D: .; DNA: TGTGCCAGCAGAATCACAGGGCGTGAGACTGAAGCTTTCTTT; CDR3: CASRITGRETEAFF
J: TRBJ1-1; length: 15; size: few; V: TRBV11-2; D: .; DNA: TGTGCCAGCAGCTTAGATCCCGGGGGACCCACTGAAGCTTTCTTT; CDR3: CASSLDPGGPTEAFF
J: TRBJ2-7; length: 14; size: .; V: TRBV10-3; D: TRBD1; DNA: TGTGCCATCAGCAATCGGGACAGGCTTTACGAGCAGTACTTC; CDR3: CAISNRDRLYEQYF
J: TRBJ1-3; length: 16; size: .; V: TRBV5-5; D: .; DNA: TGTGCCAGCAGCTTGATGTCTGGGACATCAAGAAACACCATATATTTT; CDR3: CASSLMSGTSRNTIYF
J: TRBJ1-4; length: 15; size: .; V: TRBV7-9; D: .; DNA: TGTGCCAGCAGCTTCCGCCCCGCCAAAGGTGAAAAACTGTTTTTT; CDR3: CASSFRPAKGEKLFF
J: TRBJ1-1; length: 15; size: .; V: TRBV27; D: TRBD1; DNA: TGTGCCAGCAGTCCGTCAGGGGGCGGTTACACTGAAGCTTTCTTT; CDR3: CASSPSGGGYTEAFF
J: TRBJ1-3; length: 16; size: .; V: TRBV4-3; D: .; DNA: TGCGCCAGCAGCCAAGATGCGGCCGTCTCTGGAAACACCATATATTTT; CDR3: CASSQDAAVSGNTIYF
J: TRBJ2-2; length: 14; size: few; V: TRBV7-3; D: .; DNA: TGTGCCAGCAGGGCCTCTGCAGGCACCGGGGAGCTGTTTTTT; CDR3: CASRASAGTGELFF
J: TRBJ1-5; length: 16; size: .; V: TRBV19; D: .; DNA: TGTGCCAGTAGTATCGGCAGGGATCGTAGCAATCAGCCCCAGCATTTT; CDR3: CASSIGRDRSNQPQHF
J: TRBJ1-2; length: 15; size: .; V: TRBV4-1; D: .; DNA: TGCGCCAGCAGCCCTCAGGCGGGCCCTAACTATGGCTACACCTTC; CDR3: CASSPQAGPNYGYTF
J: TRBJ1-1; length: 15; size: .; V: TRBV19; D: .; DNA: TGTGCCAGTAGTATGCTGGGGGGCAGCGGCACTGAAGCTTTCTTT; CDR3: CASSMLGGSGTEAFF
J: TRBJ1-6; length: 14; size: .; V: TRBV5-6; D: .; DNA: TGTGCCAGCAGCTTAGCCGCGCAGAATTCACCCCTCCACTTT; CDR3: CASSLAAQNSPLHF
J: TRBJ1-1; length: 14; size: .; V: TRBV6-6; D: .; DNA: TGTGCCAGCAGCCTAAGGGGTTCGGACACTGAAGCTTTCTTT; CDR3: CASSLRGSDTEAFF
J: TRBJ2-6; length: 14; size: .; V: TRBV2; D: .; DNA: TGTGCCAGCCCCCCGGGGGTAGGGGCCAACGTCCTGACTTTC; CDR3: CASPPGVGANVLTF
J: TRBJ2-7; length: 16; size: .; V: TRBV5-1; D: TRBD2; DNA: TGCGCCAGCAGCCCCTCCCCGACTAGCGCAGCCTACGAGCAGTACTTC; CDR3: CASSPSPTSAAYEQYF
J: TRBJ2-7; length: 15; size: .; V: TRBV6-5; D: TRBD2; DNA: TGTGCCAGTGGGTCCGGGACTAGCGTCTCCTACGAGCAGTACTTC; CDR3: CASGSGTSVSYEQYF
J: TRBJ1-1; length: 13; size: .; V: TRBV9; D: .; DNA: TGTGCCAGCAGCGTAGACCGGGGGATAGAAGCTTTCTTT; CDR3: CASSVDRGIEAFF
J: TRBJ1-5; length: 12; size: .; V: TRBV6-5; D: .; DNA: TGTGCCAGCAGCACACATAATCAGCCCCAGCATTTT; CDR3: CASSTHNQPQHF
J: TRBJ2-2; length: 15; size: .; V: TRBV11-1; D: TRBD2; DNA: TGTGCCAGCAGCCACGGGACTAGCGGCGCCGGGGAGCTGTTTTTT; CDR3: CASSHGTSGAGELFF
J: TRBJ2-3; length: 15; size: .; V: TRBV5-4; D: .; DNA: TGTGCCAGCAGCTTGGAGCCTCTTCGCACAGATACGCAGTATTTT; CDR3: CASSLEPLRTDTQYF
J: TRBJ2-5; length: 16; size: .; V: TRBV7-6; D: .; DNA: TGTGCCAGCAGCTTAGCCCCAGGTCGGGGGGCAGAGACCCAGTACTTC; CDR3: CASSLAPGRGAETQYF
J: TRBJ1-1; length: 14; size: .; V: TRBV9; D: .; DNA: TGTGCCAGCAGCTTCCGGACGGGTAACACTGAAGCTTTCTTT; CDR3: CASSFRTGNTEAFF
J: TRBJ1-1; length: 13; size: once; V: TRBV24-1; D: .; DNA: TGTGCCACCAGTGACGGCACAGGGAACGAAGCTTTCTTT; CDR3: CATSDGTGNEAFF
J: TRBJ1-5; length: 13; size: .; V: TRBV19; D: .; DNA: TGTGCCAGTAGTCCAGGATACAATCAGCCCCAGCATTTT; CDR3: CASSPGYNQPQHF
J: TRBJ2-3; length: 14; size: .; V: TRBV2; D: .; DNA: TGTGCCAGCAGGGAACAGGGAGGCACAGATACGCAGTATTTT; CDR3: CASREQGGTDTQYF
J: TRBJ2-1; length: 14; size: .; V: TRBV5-5; D: TRBD2; DNA: TGTGCCAGCGCGGGACTACTATTCAACAATGAGCAGTTCTTC; CDR3: CASAGLLFNNEQFF
J: TRBJ2-5; length: 15; size: .; V: TRBV6-1; D: .; DNA: TGTGCCAGCAGTGAGGGCTTCCGAGGCCGGGAGACCCAGTACTTC; CDR3: CASSEGFRGRETQYF
J: TRBJ2-1; length: 13; size: .; V: TRBV6-5; D: .; DNA: TGTGCCAGCAGACGACGACTATTAAGTGAGCAGTTCTTC; CDR3: CASRRRLLSEQFF
J: TRBJ1-6; length: 14; size: .; V: TRBV19; D: .; DNA: TGTGCCAGTAGTATAGACGGCAGGTTTTCACCCCTCCACTTT; CDR3: CASSIDGRFSPLHF
J: TRBJ1-6; length: 15; size: .; V: TRBV25-1; D: TRBD1; DNA: TGTGCCAGCAGTGAACTGGACAGGGACTATTCACCCCTCCACTTT; CDR3: CASSELDRDYSPLHF
J: TRBJ1-1; length: 12; size: .; V: TRBV30; D: .; DNA: TGTGCCGGAGGGAGGGGGAACACTGAAGCTTTCTTT; CDR3: CAGGRGNTEAFF
J: TRBJ1-5; length: 16; size: .; V: TRBV7-9; D: .; DNA: TGTGCCAGCAGCTTAAGGCCAGGTGAACCCAATCAGCCCCAGCATTTT; CDR3: CASSLRPGEPNQPQHF
J: TRBJ1-1; length: 10; size: .; V: TRBV21-1; D: .; DNA: TGTGCCAGCAGCAGAGCCTCTGCTTTCTTT; CDR3: CASSRASAFF
J: TRBJ1-1; length: 14; size: .; V: TRBV5-1; D: TRBD1; DNA: TGCGCCAGCAGGCGTGGGACAGGGGGCACTGAAGCTTTCTTT; CDR3: CASRRGTGGTEAFF
J: TRBJ1-4; length: 16; size: .; V: TRBV7-2; D: TRBD1; DNA: TGTGCCAGCAGCTTAGCAAAGGGACAGGGGAATGAAAAACTGTTTTTT; CDR3: CASSLAKGQGNEKLFF
J: TRBJ1-2; length: 15; size: once; V: TRBV11-2; D: .; DNA: TGTGCCAGCAGCCATCCCCGGCTCGGGGGCTATGGCTACACCTTC; CDR3: CASSHPRLGGYGYTF
J: TRBJ1-1; length: 13; size: .; V: TRBV18; D: .; DNA: TGTGCCAGCTCACCCTCCGCGTACACTGAAGCTTTCTTT; CDR3: CASSPSAYTEAFF
J: TRBJ1-6; length: 13; size: few; V: TRBV12-3/TRBV12-4; D: TRBD1; DNA: TGTGCCAGCTCTGGACAGGTTAATTCACCCCTCCACTTT; CDR3: CASSGQVNSPLHF
J: TRBJ2-7; length: 14; size: .; V: TRBV15; D: .; DNA: TGTGCCACCAGCGGCAGGACAAACTCCTACGAGCAGTACTTC; CDR3: CATSGRTNSYEQYF
J: TRBJ2-3; length: 13; size: .; V: TRBV4-3; D: .; DNA: TGCGCCAGCAGCCAATCCCCCTCAGATACGCAGTATTTT; CDR3: CASSQSPSDTQYF
J: TRBJ2-7; length: 14; size: .; V: TRBV6-5; D: .; DNA: TGTGCCAGCAGTTACCTCCCCAGGGACCACGAGCAGTACTTC; CDR3: CASSYLPRDHEQYF
J: TRBJ2-1; length: 15; size: .; V: TRBV10-1; D: TRBD2; DNA: TGCGCCAGCAGTGTGAACGGGGGGGCCAAAAATGAGCAGTTCTTC; CDR3: CASSVNGGAKNEQFF
J: TRBJ1-2; length: 13; size: .; V: TRBV5-4; D: .; DNA: TGTGCCAGCAGCTTGGGCAGAGACTATGGCTACACCTTC; CDR3: CASSLGRDYGYTF
J: TRBJ2-1; length: 15; size: once; V: TRBV18; D: TRBD2; DNA: TGTGCCAGCTCACCACCGGGGACTAGGGGATCGGAGCAGTTCTTC; CDR3: CASSPPGTRGSEQFF
J: TRBJ2-7; length: 11; size: .; V: TRBV19; D: .; DNA: TGTGCCAGCACACAGGCGTCCGAGCAGTACTTC; CDR3: CASTQASEQYF
J: TRBJ1-2; length: 15; size: .; V: TRBV7-9; D: .; DNA: TGTGCCAGCAGCCTGAGTACAGGGCGCTGGTATGGCTACACCTTC; CDR3: CASSLSTGRWYGYTF
J: TRBJ1-2; length: 14; size: .; V: TRBV6-6; D: .; DNA: TGTGCCAGCAGTTACGACCAAGGACTCTATGGCTACACCTTC; CDR3: CASSYDQGLYGYTF
J: TRBJ1-1; length: 14; size: .; V: TRBV7-3; D: .; DNA: TGTGCCAGCAGCTTTCAGGGTTTGAACACTGAAGCTTTCTTT; CDR3: CASSFQGLNTEAFF
J: TRBJ1-4; length: 16; size: .; V: TRBV7-8; D: .; DNA: TGTGCCAGCAGCTTAGTTTCTTGGGGTGTTAATGAAAAACTGTTTTTT; CDR3: CASSLVSWGVNEKLFF
J: TRBJ1-5; length: 13; size: .; V: TRBV12-3/TRBV12-4; D: .; DNA: TGTGCCAGCAGTTTAAGGGTGAATCAGCCCCAGCATTTT; CDR3: CASSLRVNQPQHF
J: TRBJ1-1; length: 13; size: .; V: TRBV29-1; D: .; DNA: TGCAGCGTTGGTTTAGGGGCGGGGACTGAAGCTTTCTTT; CDR3: CSVGLGAGTEAFF
J: TRBJ2-2; length: 14; size: .; V: TRBV6-5; D: .; DNA: TGTGCCAGCAGGCCGGGCCTGCCCCCCGGGGAGCTGTTTTTT; CDR3: CASRPGLPPGELFF
J: TRBJ2-4; length: 14; size: .; V: TRBV9; D: TRBD2; DNA: TGTGCCAGCAGCCCTCTCGGACTAGCCCACATTCAGTACTTC; CDR3: CASSPLGLAHIQYF